This T cell receptor (beta chain) was found in a study of cytomegalovirus exposure and HLA in healthy donors. Study outcomes and limitations: Most TCR beta V segments were productive about 87% or about 30% of the time in an earlier analysis.

The PCR employed 60 Vbeta primers together with 13 Jbeta primers. Here immunoSEQ multiplex PCR was the method, and the copy in TCRdb shows in-frame clones only, minus some. The sample comprises 70,000 to 95,000 clones, around 81% of which are singletons, and less than 2% rests with the top ten. Worth noting for this clone: Its matching antigen is unknown.

Germline assignment: CDR1 MGHRA and CDR2 YSYEKL. The length of the CDR3 is 16 residues. V was clipped by 2 bases and J by 6 bases; unmatched bases: 13. Sequences were obtained from PBMCs. This sequence joins TRBV4-1 and TRBJ2-7; TRBD2 matches 7 bases. The receptor was isolated from a middle-aged man in good health and CMV-seronegative. For the CDR3, the DNA is TGCGCCAGCAGCCAAAGAATTCTAGCGGACGCCCGCGAGCAGTACTTC. Protein product: CASSQRILADAREQYF.